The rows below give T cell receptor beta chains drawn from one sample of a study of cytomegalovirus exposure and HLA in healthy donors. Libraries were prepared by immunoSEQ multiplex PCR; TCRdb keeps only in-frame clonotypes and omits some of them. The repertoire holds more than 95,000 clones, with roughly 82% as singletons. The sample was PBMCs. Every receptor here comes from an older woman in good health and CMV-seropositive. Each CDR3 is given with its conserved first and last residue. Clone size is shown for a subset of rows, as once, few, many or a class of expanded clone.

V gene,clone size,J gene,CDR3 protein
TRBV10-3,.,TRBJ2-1,CAISQTGTSGNEQFF
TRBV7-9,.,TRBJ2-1,CASSLVSGHPADGNEQFF
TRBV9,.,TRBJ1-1,CASSVAWQMNTEAFF
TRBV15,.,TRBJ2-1,CATSGRTSGTSHEQFF
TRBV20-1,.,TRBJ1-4,CSATGEGKRTF
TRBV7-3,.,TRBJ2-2,CASSTRTPGELFF
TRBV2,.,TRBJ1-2,CASTLGGVNYGYTF
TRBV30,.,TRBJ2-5,CAWSRGNQETQYF
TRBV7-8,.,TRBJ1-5,CASSHSPLTGGNQPQHF
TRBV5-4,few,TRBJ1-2,CASSVQASNYGYTF
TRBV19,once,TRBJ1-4,CASLEQKSANEKLFF
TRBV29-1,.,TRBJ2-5,CSVEGRQGRETQYF
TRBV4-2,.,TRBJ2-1,CASSQLTGYNEQFF
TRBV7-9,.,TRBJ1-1,CASSLALGPQTEAFF
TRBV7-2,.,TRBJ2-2,CASSLFRVDTGELFF
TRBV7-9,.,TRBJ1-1,CASKGRGYRSTEAFF
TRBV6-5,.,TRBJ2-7,CASNPRTSGSGEQYF
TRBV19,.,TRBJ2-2,CASNLRYIGTSVEYTGELFF
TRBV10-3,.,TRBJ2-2,CAISDWNTGELFF
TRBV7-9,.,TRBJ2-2,CASRNSDRGTGELFF
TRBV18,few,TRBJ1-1,CASSPIPGQGTAEAFF
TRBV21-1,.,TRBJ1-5,CASSKDLRGSGNQPQHF
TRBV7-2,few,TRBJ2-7,CASSLAGGTYEQYF
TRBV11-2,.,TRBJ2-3,CASSLVGRKTDTQYF
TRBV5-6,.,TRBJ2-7,CASSLRDRSSYEQYF
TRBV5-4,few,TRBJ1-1,CASSLVVVGNTEAFF
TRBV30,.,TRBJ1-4,CACRRTGGEKLFF
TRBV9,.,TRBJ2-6,CASSVDEGPFSSGANVLTF
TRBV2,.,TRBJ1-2,CASSTRTGGKGYTF
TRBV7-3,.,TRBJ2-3,CASSLVPLGLAGDTDTQYF
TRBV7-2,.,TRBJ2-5,CASSLWGQGLQETQYF
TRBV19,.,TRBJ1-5,CASSQITGYNQPQHF
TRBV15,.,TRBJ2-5,CATSRDPGVRETQYF
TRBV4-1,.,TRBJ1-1,CASSPPDRIFTEAFF
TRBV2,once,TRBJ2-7,CASSEDSFYEQYF
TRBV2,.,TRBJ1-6,CASRGDSGNNSPLHF
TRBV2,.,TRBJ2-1,CASSEEGGRASYNEQFF
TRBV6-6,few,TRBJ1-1,CASSPRGGSMNTEAFF
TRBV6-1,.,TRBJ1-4,CASRNGRDRGEKLFF
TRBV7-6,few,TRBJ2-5,CASSLIAGGPVSQETQYF
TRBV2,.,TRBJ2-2,CASLTGNTGELFF
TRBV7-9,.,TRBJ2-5,CASSLQGTETQYF
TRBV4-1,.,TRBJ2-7,CASSRGQGAPYEQYF
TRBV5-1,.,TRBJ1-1,CASSLVSSRAEAFF
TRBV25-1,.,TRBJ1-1,CASSADSLNTEAFF
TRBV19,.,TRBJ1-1,CASSMVVGGRKAFF